The rows below give T cell receptor beta chains drawn from one sample of a study of OX40 agonist ivuxolimab in advanced cancers. Sequencing was performed with immunoSEQ multiplex PCR; in TCRdb, only in-frame clones are kept and a portion is missing. In the table there are 65,000 to 70,000 clones, roughly 87% of which are singletons. Sequences were derived from CD4+ or CD8+ T cells sorted from blood, sampled in a trial of the OX40 agonist ivuxolimab. These receptors were taken from an adult with an advanced solid tumor such as melanoma, head and neck, liver or kidney cancer. The CDR3 runs from the conserved cysteine through the conserved F or W. The order of the fields is V gene, J gene, D gene, CDR3 length, clone size, CDR3 DNA, CDR3 protein. The D gene is left open where the match is weak. Size values are once, few and many counts, or a class for expanded clones, and some rows have none.

TRBV7-2	TRBJ2-5	TRBD2	17	once	TGTGCCAGCAGCTCAGGAGGTAGGCTAGCGGTTCGAGAGACCCAGTACTTC	CASSSGGRLAVRETQYF
TRBV25-1	TRBJ2-5	NA	15	NA	TGTGCCAGCAGGCCCCCGGGGACAAGTCTTGTGACCCAGTACTTC	CASRPPGTSLVTQYF
TRBV11-2	TRBJ2-7	TRBD1	13	once	TGTGCCAGCAGCCCCGGGACAGCCTACGAGCAGTACTTC	CASSPGTAYEQYF
TRBV29-1	TRBJ2-7	TRBD1	12	NA	TGCAGCGTTGGGACAGGGTCCTACGAGCAGTACTTC	CSVGTGSYEQYF
TRBV7-9	TRBJ1-1	NA	13	NA	TGTGCCAGCAGCTTCCGGACGGGCACTGAAGCTTTCTTT	CASSFRTGTEAFF
TRBV7-6	TRBJ1-2	TRBD1	14	NA	TGTGCCAGCAGCGCCGACGACAGGGGGCGAGGCTACACCTTC	CASSADDRGRGYTF
TRBV6-6	TRBJ1-5	TRBD1	15	once	TGTGCCAGCAGGGGACAGGGTGTAGGCAATCAGCCCCAGCATTTT	CASRGQGVGNQPQHF
TRBV4-1	TRBJ2-1	NA	15	few	TGCGCCAGCAGCCAAGATGACCGGGACGACAATGAGCAGTTCTTC	CASSQDDRDDNEQFF
TRBV5-1	TRBJ1-2	TRBD1	14	NA	TGCGCCAGCAGCTCCCAGGGGGCGGACTATGGCTACACCTTC	CASSSQGADYGYTF
TRBV7-2	TRBJ2-7	NA	14	NA	TGTGCCAGCAGCTTAGATGGCAGCTCCTACGAGCAGTACTTC	CASSLDGSSYEQYF
TRBV7-9	TRBJ1-1	NA	13	NA	TGTGCCAGCAGCTTAGTTGGTAACACTGAAGCTTTCTTT	CASSLVGNTEAFF
TRBV5-1	TRBJ1-1	NA	12	NA	TGCGCCAGCAGCTTGGAGGGGTCTGAAGCTTTCTTT	CASSLEGSEAFF
TRBV6-5	TRBJ2-7	NA	12	NA	TGTGCCACCGCGGGAATCCTCTACGAGCAGTACTTC	CATAGILYEQYF
TRBV6-5	TRBJ2-5	TRBD2	15	few	TGTGCCAGCAGTTACTCGGGGGAGGGGAGGGAGACCCAGTACTTC	CASSYSGEGRETQYF
TRBV25-1	TRBJ2-2	NA	13	once	TGTGCCAGCAGTTGGGGGAACACCGGGGAGCTGTTTTTT	CASSWGNTGELFF
TRBV2	TRBJ2-2	TRBD1	15	NA	TGTGCCAGCAAGAGACAGGGGGCGAGGACCGGGGAGCTGTTTTTT	CASKRQGARTGELFF
TRBV28	TRBJ2-1	TRBD2	14	NA	TGTGCCAGCAGTTCGGGACTAGCGTACAATGAGCAGTTCTTC	CASSSGLAYNEQFF
TRBV11-2	TRBJ2-1	NA	13	NA	TGTGCCAGCAGACGGAGGGAGAACAATGAGCAGTTCTTC	CASRRRENNEQFF
TRBV4-3	TRBJ2-7	TRBD1	15	NA	TGCGCCAGCAGCCAAGATGGACAGGATCTCGACGAGCAGTACTTC	CASSQDGQDLDEQYF
TRBV10-3	TRBJ1-3	NA	14	NA	TGTGCCATCAAGGCGGAGTACTCTGGAAACACCATATATTTT	CAIKAEYSGNTIYF
TRBV6-4	TRBJ1-1	TRBD1	15	NA	TGTGCCAGCAGTGAGAATTACAGGGGCCGGACTGAAGCTTTCTTT	CASSENYRGRTEAFF
TRBV7-9	TRBJ2-3	NA	15	NA	TGTGCCAGCAGCACCCTGTCGGAGGTGGCAGATACGCAGTATTTT	CASSTLSEVADTQYF
TRBV7-2	TRBJ2-5	NA	15	NA	TGTGCCAGCAGCTTTAAGGCAGGGGAGGGGGAGACCCAGTACTTC	CASSFKAGEGETQYF
TRBV11-3	TRBJ2-1	TRBD1	16	NA	TGTGCCAGCAGCTTAAGCGGACAGGGAGCCTACAATGAGCAGTTCTTC	CASSLSGQGAYNEQFF
TRBV6-5	TRBJ2-3	NA	15	NA	TGTGCCAGCAGTTACTCGGCCGGGGACACAGATACGCAGTATTTT	CASSYSAGDTDTQYF
TRBV18	TRBJ1-2	TRBD1	15	NA	TGTGCCAGCTCACCACCCGGGACAGGGACTTATGGCTACACCTTC	CASSPPGTGTYGYTF
TRBV4-2	TRBJ2-7	TRBD1	16	NA	TGTGCCAGCAGCTTGACTTCCGGGACAGGGGGTGACGAGCAGTACTTC	CASSLTSGTGGDEQYF
TRBV10-3	TRBJ2-3	NA	16	NA	TGTGCCATCAGTGACAGGGGGGGCCCTTTCACAGATACGCAGTATTTT	CAISDRGGPFTDTQYF
TRBV9	TRBJ2-1	TRBD1	15	NA	TGTGCCAGCAGCGTAGGACAGGGCGAGTACAATGAGCAGTTCTTC	CASSVGQGEYNEQFF
TRBV5-4	TRBJ2-5	NA	13	NA	TGTGCCAGCAGCCCGGACCAGGGAGGGACCCAGTACTTC	CASSPDQGGTQYF
TRBV6-1	TRBJ2-7	TRBD2	15	NA	TGTGCCAGCGAGCTACTAGCGGGAACCCAATCCGAGCAGTACTTC	CASELLAGTQSEQYF
TRBV15	TRBJ2-1	TRBD2	17	once	TGTGCCACCTCGACTAGCGGGGGGGCGGGGTGGAGTAATGAGCAGTTCTTC	CATSTSGGAGWSNEQFF
TRBV30	TRBJ1-6	NA	13	NA	TGTGCCTGGAGTCCCTCGGGTAATTCACCCCTCCACTTT	CAWSPSGNSPLHF
TRBV28	TRBJ2-7	NA	15	NA	TGTGCCAGCAGCTCCCCCGGACAGCTAACGTACGAGCAGTACTTC	CASSSPGQLTYEQYF
TRBV11-2	TRBJ1-3	NA	15	NA	TGTGCCAGCAGCTTAGTACAGGGCTCTGGAAACACCATATATTTT	CASSLVQGSGNTIYF
TRBV11-2	TRBJ2-5	TRBD1	18	NA	TGTGCCAGCAGCTTTTTGCGGGGATGGGGGACAGGGCTGGAGACCCAGTACTTC	CASSFLRGWGTGLETQYF
TRBV10-3	TRBJ2-1	TRBD2	15	NA	TGTGCCATCAGTGAAAGAACGGGAGGGGTCCATGAGCAGTTCTTC	CAISERTGGVHEQFF
TRBV28	TRBJ2-7	TRBD1	16	NA	TGTGCCAGCAGTAAAGCCAAAGGGACAGGGGGAACCGAGCAGTACTTC	CASSKAKGTGGTEQYF
TRBV9	TRBJ2-7	NA	12	NA	TGTGCCAGCAGCTCGGACGGGTACGAGCAGTACTTC	CASSSDGYEQYF
TRBV6-6	TRBJ1-5	TRBD1	15	NA	TGTGCCAGCAGTTACCGCACAGGGGACAATCAGCCCCAGCATTTT	CASSYRTGDNQPQHF
TRBV6-6	TRBJ2-7	NA	14	NA	TGTGCCAGCAGTTCCTCGGGATTAATTGACGAGCAGTACTTC	CASSSSGLIDEQYF
TRBV5-1	TRBJ1-4	NA	14	NA	TGCGCCAGCACACAGGACGGGTCTAATGAAAAACTGTTTTTT	CASTQDGSNEKLFF
TRBV7-6	TRBJ2-3	TRBD2	16	NA	TGTGCCAGCAGCCCATTAGCGGGGACCTACACAGATACGCAGTATTTT	CASSPLAGTYTDTQYF
TRBV5-1	TRBJ2-7	TRBD2	15	few	TGCGCCAGCAGCTTGGAGGTAGGGACTAAAAACGAGCAGTACTTC	CASSLEVGTKNEQYF
TRBV21-1	TRBJ2-7	NA	16	NA	TGTGCCAGCAGCAAAGCTCGAGGGTGGGGCTCCTACGAGCAGTACTTC	CASSKARGWGSYEQYF
TRBV10-1	TRBJ2-7	TRBD2	16	NA	TGCGCCAGCAGTGACTCGGGACTAGCGAGGTCCTACGAGCAGTACTTC	CASSDSGLARSYEQYF
TRBV19	TRBJ1-5	NA	13	NA	TGTGCCAGTGTTGACCGGAGCAATCAGCCCCAGCATTTT	CASVDRSNQPQHF